This entry lists 23 T cell receptor beta chains sequenced from one sample in a study of blood T cells in healthy people across ages. Alongside a J-beta primer mix, a sample-barcoded 5' primer served in a second PCR lasting about 7 to 12 cycles. TCRdb redid the calling of the 5' RACE reads with MiXCR, one entry per CDR3 protein. This table holds hundreds of thousands of distinct CDR3 sequences, about 46% found once. The sequencing sample was made of blood. The receptor set was obtained from a man at least 80 years old in good health.

This clonotype appeared many times. The chain employs TRBV10-3 and TRBJ2-5; D uncertain. Per the germline V gene, CDR1 is ENHRY and CDR2 is SYGVKD. Trimming pared 10 bases from V and 5 bases from J, leaving 11 bases between. The CDR3 is 11 amino acids. The CDR3 nucleotides read TGTGCCACCTCTCTCGGGGAGACCCAGTACTTC. This sequence encodes CATSLGETQYF.

The DNA for the CDR3 is TGCAGTGCTCTTACTTTCCAGGGGGCAGAGGAGACCCAGTACTTC. Translating gives CSALTFQGAEETQYF. This sequence joins TRBV20-1 and TRBJ2-5, with 8 positions matching TRBD1. The CDR3 spans 15 residues. Germline V gene sequence: CDR1 DFQATT, CDR2 SNEGSKA (reference sequence). V shed 5 bases, J shed 5 bases, and the junction held 13 bases outside the gene matches.

The V and J genes are TRBV12-3 or TRBV12-4 and TRBJ1-1; D ambiguous. The CDR3 is 13 amino acids. Trimming shortened V by 7 bases and J by 9 bases, and 18 bases separated the two germline ends. CDR3 region: CASTTMYGPQAFF. CDR3 coding DNA: TGTGCCAGCACTACCATGTACGGTCCTCAAGCTTTCTTT.

The DNA of the CDR3 is TGTGCCAGCAGGTGGGACGGAGCCTACGAGCAGTACTTC. The encoded protein is CASRWDGAYEQYF. This chain links TRBV12-3 or TRBV12-4 with TRBJ2-7; D is perhaps TRBD1 or TRBD2 (5 bases each). The CDR3 is 13 amino acids. Trimming left V 6 bases short and J 2 bases short, with 11 bases between.

J is TRBJ2-5 and V is TRBV5-1; 10 bases are shared with TRBD1. V lost 0 bases to trimming and J lost 11 bases; unmatched junction nucleotides: 7. Germline loops: CDR1 SGHRS, CDR2 YFSETQ. The CDR3 runs to 14 residues. Here the CDR3 reads CASSLEGTGVEQYF. DNA for the CDR3: TGCGCCAGCAGCTTGGAAGGGACAGGGGTAGAGCAGTACTTC.

The chain uses TRBV9 and TRBJ2-1, with a tentative D call TRBD1 (5 bases). Germline CDR1 reads SGDLS; CDR2 reads YYNGEE. The CDR3 consists of 13 residues. Trimming cost V 4 bases and J 9 bases, with 14 bases left between them. The CDR3 loop reads CASSPRRGGEQFF. As DNA, the CDR3 is TGTGCCAGCAGCCCACGAAGGGGCGGTGAGCAGTTCTTC. Full variable domain (remainder filled in from reference TRBV9 and TRBJ2-1): DSGVTQTPKHLITATGQRVTLRCSPRSGDLSVYWYQQSLDQGLQFLIQYYNGEERAKGNILERFSAQQFPDLHSELNLSSLELGDSALYFCASSPRRGGEQFFGPGTRLTVL.

The CDR3 DNA reads as TGTGCCAGCACTCCTATTCGGCGGGAGCCGACCAACACGCAGTATTTT. Protein sequence: CASTPIRREPTNTQYF. V is TRBV12-3 or TRBV12-4 and J is TRBJ2-3; 7 nucleotides align to TRBD2. The V gene end was trimmed by 7 bases and the J gene end by 9 bases; junction bases not matched to a gene: 19. CDR3 length: 16 amino acids.

The CDR3 spells CASSLGQGTPEQYF. CDR3 sequence (DNA): TGTGCCAGCAGTTTAGGACAGGGGACTCCCGAGCAGTACTTC. The genes are TRBV12-3 or TRBV12-4 and TRBJ2-7; TRBD1 matches 8 bases. Germline trimming cut 1 base from V and 6 bases from J; bases unmatched to any gene: 5. CDR3 length: 14 residues.

The V call is TRBV6-2 or TRBV6-3, the J call TRBJ1-4; no definite D call. The CDR3 loop spans 17 amino acids. Between the trimmed V and J ends, which lost 0 bases and 9 bases, there was a span of 20 bases. The germline V gene has CDR1 MNHEY and CDR2 SVGEGT. The DNA for the CDR3 is TGTGCCAGCAGTTACTCGATTAGAACGGCGCCGAAGAAAAAACTGTTTTTT. This translates into CASSYSIRTAPKKKLFF.

This clonotype turned up a few times. The chain employs TRBV20-1 and TRBJ2-3; the match to TRBD2 covers 12 bases. This CDR3 is 13 amino acids long. In germline, CDR1 is DFQATT, CDR2 SNEGSKA (reference sequence). Unmatched junction bases numbered 1, after V lost 3 bases and J lost 6 bases. CDR3 DNA: TGCAGTGCTAGCCTAGCGGGGGGGGATACGCAGTATTTT. Translation: CSASLAGGDTQYF.

The chain uses TRBV7-3 and TRBJ2-5; D uncertain. V dropped 0 bases and J dropped 3 bases, with 5 bases sitting between them. In germline, CDR1 is SGHTA, CDR2 FQGTGA. The CDR3 runs 13 residues. The CDR3 coding sequence is TGTGCCAGCAGCTTAACGAACGAAGAGACCCAGTACTTC. The encoded protein is CASSLTNEETQYF.

V and J are TRBV7-2 and TRBJ1-1; D is unresolved. Deletions cut 0 bases from V and 1 base from J, with 6 bases between. The CDR3 length is 14 residues. Germline CDR1 reads SGHTA; CDR2 reads FQGNSA. The CDR3 loop reads CASSLARGNTEAFF. The CDR3 DNA follows: TGTGCCAGCAGCTTAGCCCGGGGGAACACTGAAGCTTTCTTT.

This clonotype was counted between two and nine times. J is TRBJ1-1 and V is TRBV18; 9 bases line up with TRBD1. This CDR3 has 17 residues. Trimming removed 6 bases from V and 6 bases from J; junction bases left unmatched: 17. The V gene's germline CDR1 is KGHSH and CDR2 LQKENI. CDR3 nucleotide sequence: TGTGCCAGCTCTTACGTAGGGACAGGGCAATATGGGGCTGAAGCTTTCTTT. Encoded protein: CASSYVGTGQYGAEAFF.

The rearrangement joins TRBV15 to TRBJ1-2; D possibly corresponds to TRBD1 (5 bases). CDR1 and CDR2 from the germline V gene are LNHNV and YYDKDF (reference sequence). With 4 bases removed from V and 0 bases from J, the gap between germline ends came to 15 bases. The CDR3 runs 16 residues. The CDR3 protein is CATSKASRASNYGYTF. The CDR3 region has the DNA TGTGCCACCAGCAAGGCTAGCAGGGCATCTAACTATGGCTACACCTTC.

This rearrangement joins TRBV5-1 to TRBJ2-7; 9 nucleotides line up with TRBD2. In germline, CDR1 is SGHRS, CDR2 YFSETQ. V lost 0 bases and J lost 5; bases outside the gene matches: 6. CDR3 size: 15 residues. The CDR3 protein is CASSLEAGGPHEQYF. CDR3 DNA: TGCGCCAGCAGCTTGGAGGCGGGAGGGCCACACGAGCAGTACTTC.

The rearrangement links TRBV28 to TRBJ1-5; D perhaps matches TRBD1 (6 bases). The germline V gene encodes CDR1 MDHEN and CDR2 SYDVKM. CDR3 size: 19 residues. Trimming left V 3 bases short and J 2 bases short, with 23 bases between. CDR3 loop: CASSLLFPRGAIRNQPQHF. DNA of the CDR3: TGTGCCAGCAGTTTGCTTTTTCCCAGGGGTGCCATCCGCAATCAGCCCCAGCATTTT.

The gene calls are TRBV20-1 and TRBJ2-4, with D perhaps assigned TRBD1 or TRBD2 (5 bases each). The J call may be faulty, since TRBJ2-5 better matches the DNA end. Germline V gene data show CDR1 as DFQATT and CDR2 as SNEGSKA (reference sequence). The CDR3 runs to 15 residues. The CDR3 loop is CSARDQSDGTETQYF. The DNA of the CDR3 is TGCAGTGCTAGAGACCAGTCGGACGGGACAGAGACCCAGTACTTC.

This chain links TRBV9 with TRBJ1-2; D is uncertain. In germline, CDR1 is SGDLS, CDR2 YYNGEE. V lost 0 bases, J lost 13 bases, and 10 bases lay in between. CDR3 size: 11 residues. CDR3 nucleotides: TGTGCCAGCAGCGTAGGGTCAGATCTCACCTTC. It yields the protein CASSVGSDLTF. Combining the CDR3 with reference TRBV9 and TRBJ1-2 gives the whole variable domain DSGVTQTPKHLITATGQRVTLRCSPRSGDLSVYWYQQSLDQGLQFLIQYYNGEERAKGNILERFSAQQFPDLHSELNLSSLELGDSALYFCASSVGSDLTFGSGTRLTVV.

The V call is TRBV9, the J call TRBJ2-5; 9 bases are shared with TRBD1. This CDR3 is 14 amino acids long. Germline V gene sequence: CDR1 SGDLS, CDR2 YYNGEE. The trim removed 5 bases at V and 2 bases at J, leaving 4 bases unmatched. CDR3 DNA sequence: TGTGCCAGCAGGACCGGGACAGGGCAAGAGACCCAGTACTTC. Its protein is CASRTGTGQETQYF.

This clonotype has just one count. This chain joins TRBV7-8 and TRBJ1-1; D uncertain. The V and J ends lost 5 bases and 5 bases respectively, with 3 bases between them. Germline V gene sequence: CDR1 SGHVS, CDR2 FQNEAQ. There are 10 residues in the CDR3. CDR3 bases: TGTGCCAGCAGCCAGACTGAAGCTTTCTTT. Translating gives CASSQTEAFF.

J is TRBJ2-5 and V is TRBV28, with 8 nucleotides matching TRBD1. The J call may be faulty, since TRBJ2-7 better matches the DNA end. Germline-derived CDR1 and CDR2 are MDHEN and SYDVKM. This CDR3 has 15 amino acids. The CDR3 here is CASSRTDREWGEQYF. The CDR3 DNA is TGTGCCAGCAGTAGAACGGACAGGGAATGGGGCGAGCAGTACTTC.

This clonotype was seen only a few times. The chain has TRBV6-6 and TRBJ2-7; 9 bases are shared with TRBD1. The J segment lost 5 bases and the V segment lost 7 bases, leaving 12 bases of the junction unmatched. The CDR3 loop spans 15 amino acids. Germline V gene data show CDR1 as MNHNY and CDR2 as SVGAGI (reference sequence). CDR3 protein: CASKLPGQGFHEQYF. The CDR3 nucleotides are TGTGCCAGCAAGCTTCCGGGACAGGGATTCCACGAGCAGTACTTC.

On this clonotype itself: Being one base from a much bigger clone, this may be a read error. The genes are TRBV5-1 and TRBJ2-1; D is unresolved. The CDR3 extends over 15 amino acids. CDR1 is SGHRS and CDR2 is YFSETQ in the germline V gene. V lost 4 bases and J lost 10, with 21 bases in between. For the CDR3, the DNA is TGCGCCAGCAGCCGGTCGGGCGGTAACTCCTACGAGCAGTTCTTC. It translates to CASSRSGGNSYEQFF.